The 21 T cell receptor beta chains reported below all come from one sample, sequenced in a study of T-cell reconstitution after alpha-beta-depleted transplantation in children. For TCRbeta, the library was prepared with unique molecular identifiers. TCRdb re-analysed the PCR reads in MiXCR, keeping a single row per CDR3 protein. The top ten hold roughly 14% of the sample, which has fewer than 750,000 distinct CDR3 sequences, 20% to 25% seen once. The starting material was PBMCs, mostly from graft donor cells, obtained 360 days after TCRalphabeta/CD19-depleted stem cell transplant. These receptors were taken from a boy under two years old who had a stem cell transplant for acute myeloid leukemia, so the T cells may come from the graft donor.

Here the CDR3 DNA reads TGTGCCAGCAGACAGTGGATCCTCGATGAGCAGTTCTTC. Amino acids: CASRQWILDEQFF. V is TRBV7-9 and J is TRBJ2-1; D not resolved. This CDR3 has 13 amino acids. The V and J ends lost 6 bases and 8 bases respectively, with 14 bases between them. The germline V gene encodes CDR1 SEHNR and CDR2 FQNEAQ (reference sequence). Variable domain in full (rest from reference TRBV7-9 and TRBJ2-1): DTGVSQNPRHKITKRGQNVTFRCDPISEHNRLYWYRQTLGQGPEFLTYFQNEAQLEKSRLLSDRFSAERPKGSFSTLEIQRTEQGDSAMYLCASRQWILDEQFFGPGTRLTVL.

The sample holds many counts of this clonotype. This chain links TRBV12-3 or TRBV12-4 with TRBJ2-1; 8 bases align to TRBD2. After removal of 6 bases from V and 4 bases from J, the junction contained 17 bases not matched to a gene. This CDR3 contains 18 residues. The CDR3 sequence: CASRYTPSVAGSYNEQFF. The CDR3 nucleotides read TGTGCCAGCAGATACACCCCCTCGGTAGCGGGGTCTTACAATGAGCAGTTCTTC.

CDR3 in DNA: TGCAGTGCCACCCCCGGTAGTGCGTACCAAGAGACCCAGTACTTC. Amino acids: CSATPGSAYQETQYF. This chain uses TRBV20-1 with TRBJ2-5, with D uncertain. This CDR3 is built from 15 residues. Germline lookup yields CDR1 DFQATT and CDR2 SNEGSKA (reference sequence). Trimming pared 6 bases from V and 0 bases from J, leaving 17 bases between.

This chain joins TRBV6-1 and TRBJ1-3; D gene uncertain. This CDR3 is 13 amino acids long. CDR1 MNHNS and CDR2 SASEGT come from the germline V gene. Trimming shortened V by 6 bases and J by 0 bases, and 6 bases separated the two germline ends. The CDR3 region has the DNA TGTGCCAGCAGCCAGACCTCTGGAAACACCATATATTTT. Its translation is CASSQTSGNTIYF.

This clonotype occurred a few times. CDR3 protein: CASSIQPPETVDGYTF. The CDR3, as DNA: TGTGCCAGTAGTATTCAGCCCCCGGAGACAGTGGATGGCTACACCTTC. The chain links TRBV19 to TRBJ1-2; D is perhaps TRBD1 (5 bases). Between the trimmed V and J ends, which lost 3 bases and 6 bases, there was a span of 20 bases. The length of the CDR3 is 16 residues. Germline V lookup: CDR1 LNHDA, CDR2 SQIVND (reference sequence).

This clonotype was observed a handful of times. The V gene is TRBV12-3 or TRBV12-4, the J gene TRBJ2-1; 11 nucleotides match TRBD2. This CDR3 spans 15 amino acids. V lost 6 bases to trimming and J lost 4 bases; unmatched junction nucleotides: 5. CDR3 nucleotides: TGTGCCAGCAGCATCACTAGCGGGGGATACAATGAGCAGTTCTTC. Encoded protein: CASSITSGGYNEQFF.

In this sample, this clonotype turned up a few times. The chain couples TRBV12-3 or TRBV12-4 to TRBJ2-2; D gene uncertain. The CDR3 has 14 amino acids. Deletions cut 6 bases from V and 3 bases from J, with 11 bases between. CDR3 residues: CASRRDSYTGELFF. The CDR3 coding sequence is TGTGCCAGCAGGCGTGACTCATACACCGGGGAGCTGTTTTTT.

Many counts were recorded for this clonotype. The genes are TRBV2 and TRBJ2-5; D tentatively fits TRBD1 or TRBD2 (5 bases each). The CDR3 extends over 15 amino acids. CDR1 and CDR2 from the germline V gene are SNHLY and FYNNEI. Trimming left V 7 bases short and J 5 bases short, with 20 bases between. CDR3 amino acids: CASTEGQGLSETQYF. CDR3 coding DNA: TGTGCCAGCACCGAGGGGCAGGGCTTAAGTGAGACCCAGTACTTC.

This clonotype was detected many times. The chain links TRBV20-1 to TRBJ2-7; possibly TRBD1 for D (7 bases). This CDR3 comprises 14 residues. Per germline, CDR1 DFQATT and CDR2 SNEGSKA (reference sequence). The V end was cut by 0 bases, the J end by 7 bases, with 16 bases between. CDR3 nucleotides: TGCAGTGCTAGAGATCCAGGGGGACTGGAGGAGCAGTACTTC. Translated, it gives CSARDPGGLEEQYF.

The V gene is TRBV11-1, the J gene TRBJ2-2; TRBD1 aligns across 8 bases. The CDR3 runs to 13 residues. CDR1 is SGHAT, CDR2 FQDESV, per germline (reference sequence). Trimming took 2 bases from V and 14 from J; bases not matched to a gene: 7. The CDR3 DNA is TGTGCCAGCAGCTTACGGGACAGGCAGCCCCTGTTTTTT. It yields the protein CASSLRDRQPLFF.

The V gene is TRBV7-9, the J gene TRBJ2-1; D is perhaps TRBD2 (6 bases). The CDR3 has 17 residues. Deletions cut 2 bases from V and 4 bases from J, with 18 bases between. The germline V gene has CDR1 SEHNR and CDR2 FQNEAQ (reference sequence). This CDR3 reads CASSLYSAGRSYNEQFF. CDR3 sequence (DNA): TGTGCCAGCAGCTTATACTCAGCGGGCCGGAGTTACAATGAGCAGTTCTTC.

This clonotype was seen at least ten times. The rearrangement joins TRBV20-1 to TRBJ2-1; the match to TRBD2 covers 8 bases. The CDR3 is 16 residues long. The germline V gene has CDR1 DFQATT and CDR2 SNEGSKA (reference sequence). J was trimmed by 0 bases and V by 0 bases; bases with no gene match: 4. The CDR3 loop is CSARDRGGGSYNEQFF. For the CDR3, the DNA is TGCAGTGCTAGAGATCGGGGGGGAGGCTCCTACAATGAGCAGTTCTTC.

This clonotype appeared a few times. The chain employs TRBV15 and TRBJ2-5; D possibly corresponds to TRBD2 (5 bases). The V and J ends lost 0 bases and 0 bases respectively, with 17 bases between them. This CDR3 is built from 18 residues. Germline CDR1 is LNHNV and CDR2 is YYDKDF (reference sequence). The CDR3 here is CATSRDLPDLLYQETQYF. The CDR3 DNA sequence: TGTGCCACCAGCAGAGATTTACCGGACTTATTGTACCAAGAGACCCAGTACTTC.

Only a few counts were recorded for this clonotype. V and J are TRBV12-3 or TRBV12-4 and TRBJ2-1, with 15 nucleotides matching TRBD2. With 5 bases clipped from V and 0 bases from J, the junction kept 8 bases outside the gene matches. The CDR3 is made up of 19 amino acids. The CDR3 DNA follows: TGTGCCAGCAGTCGGACTAGCGGGGGGGACTGGAGCTCCTACAATGAGCAGTTCTTC. Translating gives CASSRTSGGDWSSYNEQFF.

V gene TRBV7-2 combines with J gene TRBJ2-1; 11 nucleotides align to TRBD1. The CDR3 length is 14 residues. CDR1 and CDR2 from the germline V gene are SGHTA and FQGNSA. V was clipped by 7 bases and J by 6 bases; unmatched bases: 5. For the CDR3, the DNA is TGTGCCAGCACCGGACAGGGGGCGGGCAATGAGCAGTTCTTC. Encoded protein: CASTGQGAGNEQFF.

The V gene is TRBV28, the J gene TRBJ2-7; 9 bases align to TRBD1. V shed 5 bases, J shed 4 bases, and the junction held 9 bases outside the gene matches. The CDR3 covers 15 residues. The germline CDR1 and CDR2 sequences are MDHEN and SYDVKM. The CDR3 loop reads CASSQRDRVLYEQYV. In DNA form, the CDR3 reads TGTGCCAGCAGTCAAAGGGACAGGGTGTTGTACGAGCAGTACGTC.

This clonotype was seen at least ten times. The chain couples TRBV12-3 or TRBV12-4 to TRBJ2-3; 16 positions agree with TRBD2. Losses at the gene ends were 5 bases for V and 5 bases for J; bases not matched to a gene: 7. CDR3 length equals 17 residues. DNA of the CDR3: TGTGCCAGCAGTATCAAGGGACTAGCGGGGGGGGTAGATACGCAGTATTTT. It encodes CASSIKGLAGGVDTQYF.

J is TRBJ2-3 and V is TRBV15, with no clear D. This CDR3 region has 14 residues. With 0 bases removed from V and 5 bases from J, the gap between germline ends came to 9 bases. CDR1 is LNHNV and CDR2 is YYDKDF in the germline V gene (reference sequence). Here the CDR3 DNA reads TGTGCCACCAGCAGAGAAGGGTGGGGAGATACGCAGTATTTT. Translation: CATSREGWGDTQYF.

There are a few counts of this clonotype. The chain uses TRBV12-3 or TRBV12-4 and TRBJ1-4; tentatively, D is TRBD1 (6 bases). The V end was cut by 5 bases, the J end by 8 bases, with 15 bases between. This CDR3 is built from 14 residues. The CDR3 loop reads CASSTPDRPEKLFF. In DNA form, the CDR3 reads TGTGCCAGCAGTACCCCTGACAGGCCGGAAAAACTGTTTTTT.

V and J are TRBV3-1 and TRBJ1-1; D not resolved. Trimming removed 1 base at V and 3 bases at J, with 15 bases between. The length of the CDR3 is 16 residues. Germline V gene lookup returns CDR1 LGHDT and CDR2 YNNKEL (reference sequence). The chain's CDR3 is CASSQVLRVVDTEAFF. In DNA form, the CDR3 reads TGTGCCAGCAGCCAAGTTCTAAGGGTGGTCGACACTGAAGCTTTCTTT.

Ten or more counts support this clonotype. The chain uses TRBV20-1 and TRBJ2-3; D not certain. The CDR3 contains 12 residues. CDR1 DFQATT and CDR2 SNEGSKA come from the germline V gene (reference sequence). V was shortened by 1 base and J by 4 bases, with 6 bases between the two germline ends. The CDR3 bases are TGCAGTGCTAGAGTTGACTCAGATACGCAGTATTTT. Translated, it gives CSARVDSDTQYF.